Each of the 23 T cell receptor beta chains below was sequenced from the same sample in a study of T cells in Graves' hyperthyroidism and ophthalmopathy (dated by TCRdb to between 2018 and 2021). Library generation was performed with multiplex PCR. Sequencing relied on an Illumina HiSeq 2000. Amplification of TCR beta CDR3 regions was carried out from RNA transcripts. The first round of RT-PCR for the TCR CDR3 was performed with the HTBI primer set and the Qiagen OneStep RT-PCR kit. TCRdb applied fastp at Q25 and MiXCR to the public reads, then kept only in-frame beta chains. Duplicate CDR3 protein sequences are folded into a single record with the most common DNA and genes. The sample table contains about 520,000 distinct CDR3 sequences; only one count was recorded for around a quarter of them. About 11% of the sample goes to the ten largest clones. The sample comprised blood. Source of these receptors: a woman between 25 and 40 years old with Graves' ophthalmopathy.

CDR3 DNA sequence: TGCGCCAGCAGCTTGGGGACTCAACGTACTCACTACGAGCAGTACTTC. This sequence encodes CASSLGTQRTHYEQYF. The chain joins TRBV5-1 to TRBJ2-7, with D tentatively TRBD2 (5 bases). Germline assignment: CDR1 SGHRS and CDR2 YFSETQ. The CDR3 has 16 residues. V was trimmed by 0 bases and J by 3 bases, leaving 16 bases between them. Combining the CDR3 with reference TRBV5-1 and TRBJ2-7 gives the whole variable domain KAGVTQTPRYLIKTRGQQVTLSCSPISGHRSVSWYQQTPGQGLQFLFEYFSETQRNKGNFPGRFSGRQFSNSRSEMNVSTLELGDSALYLCASSLGTQRTHYEQYFGPGTRLTVT.

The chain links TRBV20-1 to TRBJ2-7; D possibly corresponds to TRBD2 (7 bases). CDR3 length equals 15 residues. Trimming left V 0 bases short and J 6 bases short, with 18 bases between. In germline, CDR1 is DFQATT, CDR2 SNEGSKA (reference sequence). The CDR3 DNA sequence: TGCAGTGCTAGAGAATGGAGGGGGGGCCAAGGCGAGCAGTACTTC. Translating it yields CSAREWRGGQGEQYF.

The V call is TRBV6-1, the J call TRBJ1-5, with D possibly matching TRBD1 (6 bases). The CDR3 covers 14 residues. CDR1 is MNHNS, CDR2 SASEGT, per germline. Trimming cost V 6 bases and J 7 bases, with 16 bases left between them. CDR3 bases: TGTGCCAGCAGCAGCCTACAGGGAGCGCAGCCCCAGCATTTT. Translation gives CASSSLQGAQPQHF.

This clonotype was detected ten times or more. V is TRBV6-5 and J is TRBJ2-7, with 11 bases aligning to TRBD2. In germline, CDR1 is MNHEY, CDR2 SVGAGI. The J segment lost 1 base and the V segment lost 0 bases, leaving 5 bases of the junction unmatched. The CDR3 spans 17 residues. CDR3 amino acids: CASSYSSASGGSYEQYF. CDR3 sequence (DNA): TGTGCCAGCAGTTACTCGAGTGCTAGCGGGGGGTCCTACGAGCAGTACTTC.

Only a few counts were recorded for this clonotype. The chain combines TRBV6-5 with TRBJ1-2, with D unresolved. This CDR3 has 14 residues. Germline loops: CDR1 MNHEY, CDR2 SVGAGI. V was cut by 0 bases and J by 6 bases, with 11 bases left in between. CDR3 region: CASSYSIGRDGYTF. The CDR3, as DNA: TGTGCCAGCAGTTACTCGATTGGTAGGGATGGCTACACCTTC.

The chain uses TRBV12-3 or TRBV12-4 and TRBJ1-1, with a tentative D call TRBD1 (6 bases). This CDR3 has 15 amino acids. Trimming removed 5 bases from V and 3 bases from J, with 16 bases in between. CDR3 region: CASSLQTGSYTEAFF. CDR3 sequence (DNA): TGTGCCAGCAGTCTCCAGACAGGATCGTACACTGAAGCTTTCTTT.

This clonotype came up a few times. The CDR3 sequence is CASGKVRGQGQTEAFF. The CDR3 DNA sequence: TGTGCCAGCGGCAAGGTGAGGGGACAGGGACAGACTGAAGCTTTCTTT. The J gene is TRBJ1-1, the V gene TRBV11-2; TRBD1 matches 9 bases. Germline V gene lookup returns CDR1 SGHAT and CDR2 FQNNGV. CDR3 length equals 16 residues. V lost 8 bases, J lost 5 bases, and 15 bases stayed unmatched.

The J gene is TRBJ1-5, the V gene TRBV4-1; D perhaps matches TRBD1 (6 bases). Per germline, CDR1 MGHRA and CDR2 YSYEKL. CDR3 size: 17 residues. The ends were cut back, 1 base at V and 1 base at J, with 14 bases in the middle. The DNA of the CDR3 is TGCGCCAGCAGCCAAGGGAACAGGGTCGGCAGCAATCAGCCCCAGCATTTT. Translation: CASSQGNRVGSNQPQHF.

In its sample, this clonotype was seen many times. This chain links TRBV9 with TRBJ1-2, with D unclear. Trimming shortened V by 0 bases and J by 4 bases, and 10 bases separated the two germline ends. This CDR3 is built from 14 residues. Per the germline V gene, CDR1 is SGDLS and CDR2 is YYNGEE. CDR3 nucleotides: TGTGCCAGCAGCGTAGAACCACGATCCTATGGCTACACCTTC. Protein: CASSVEPRSYGYTF.

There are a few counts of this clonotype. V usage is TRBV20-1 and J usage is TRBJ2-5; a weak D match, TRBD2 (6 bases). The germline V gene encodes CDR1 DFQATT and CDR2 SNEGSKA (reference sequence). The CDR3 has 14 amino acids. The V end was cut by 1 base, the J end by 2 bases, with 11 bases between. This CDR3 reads CSARVLSGQETQYF. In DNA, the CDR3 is TGCAGTGCTAGAGTGTTAAGCGGGCAAGAGACCCAGTACTTC.

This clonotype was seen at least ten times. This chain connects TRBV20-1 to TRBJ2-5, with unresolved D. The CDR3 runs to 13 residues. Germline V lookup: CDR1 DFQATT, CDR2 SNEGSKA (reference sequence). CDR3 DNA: TGCACTCCCCCACCGGCCTACCAAGAGACCCAGTACTTC. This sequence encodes CTPPPAYQETQYF.

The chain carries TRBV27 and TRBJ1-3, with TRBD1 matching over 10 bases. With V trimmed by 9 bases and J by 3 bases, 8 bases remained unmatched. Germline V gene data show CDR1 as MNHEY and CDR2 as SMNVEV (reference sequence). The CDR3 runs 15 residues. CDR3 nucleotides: TGTGCCAGGAGCGGGGGGGACAGGGGTGGAAACACCATATATTTT. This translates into CARSGGDRGGNTIYF.

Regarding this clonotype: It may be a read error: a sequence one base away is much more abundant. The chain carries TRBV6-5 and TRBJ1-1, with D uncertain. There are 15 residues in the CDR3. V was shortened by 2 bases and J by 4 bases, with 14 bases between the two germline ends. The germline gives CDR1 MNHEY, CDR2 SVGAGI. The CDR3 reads CASSYPSVWTTEAFF. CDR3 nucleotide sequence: TGTGCCAGCAGTTACCCATCGGTATGGACCACTGAAGCTTTCTTT.

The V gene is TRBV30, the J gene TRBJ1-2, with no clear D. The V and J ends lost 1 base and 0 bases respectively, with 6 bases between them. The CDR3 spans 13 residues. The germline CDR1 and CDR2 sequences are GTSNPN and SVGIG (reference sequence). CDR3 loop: CAWSGRANYGYTF. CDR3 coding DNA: TGTGCCTGGAGTGGTCGTGCTAACTATGGCTACACCTTC.

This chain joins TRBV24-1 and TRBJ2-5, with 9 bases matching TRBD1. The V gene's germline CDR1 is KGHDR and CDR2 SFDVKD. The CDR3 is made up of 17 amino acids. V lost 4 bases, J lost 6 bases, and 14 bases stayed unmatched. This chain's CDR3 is CATSDPGQGRKTKTQYF. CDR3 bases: TGTGCCACCAGTGACCCCGGACAGGGGAGGAAAACGAAGACCCAGTACTTC.

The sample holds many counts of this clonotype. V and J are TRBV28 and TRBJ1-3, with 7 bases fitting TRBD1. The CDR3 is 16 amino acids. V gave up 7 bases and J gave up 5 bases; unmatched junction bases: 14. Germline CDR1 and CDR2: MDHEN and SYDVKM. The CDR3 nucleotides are TGTGCCAGCACCCTAGTTGTGCGACAGGGACGAAACACCATATATTTT. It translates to CASTLVVRQGRNTIYF. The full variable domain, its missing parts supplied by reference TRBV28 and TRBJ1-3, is DVKVTQSSRYLVKRTGEKVFLECVQDMDHENMFWYRQDPGLGLRLIYFSYDVKMKEKGDIPEGYSVSREKKERFSLILESASTNQTSMYLCASTLVVRQGRNTIYFGEGSWLTVV.

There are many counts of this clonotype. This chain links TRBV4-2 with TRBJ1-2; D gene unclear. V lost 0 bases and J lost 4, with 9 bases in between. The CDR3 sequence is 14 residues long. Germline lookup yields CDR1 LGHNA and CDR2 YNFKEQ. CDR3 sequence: CASSQEAVSYGYTF. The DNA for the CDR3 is TGTGCCAGCAGCCAAGAAGCGGTTTCCTATGGCTACACCTTC.

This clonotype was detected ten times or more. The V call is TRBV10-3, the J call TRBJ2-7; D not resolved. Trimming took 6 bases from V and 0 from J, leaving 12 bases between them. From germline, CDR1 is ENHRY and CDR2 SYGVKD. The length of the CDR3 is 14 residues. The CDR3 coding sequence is TGTGCCATCAGGGGGATGGACGGCTCCTACGAGCAGTACTTC. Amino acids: CAIRGMDGSYEQYF.

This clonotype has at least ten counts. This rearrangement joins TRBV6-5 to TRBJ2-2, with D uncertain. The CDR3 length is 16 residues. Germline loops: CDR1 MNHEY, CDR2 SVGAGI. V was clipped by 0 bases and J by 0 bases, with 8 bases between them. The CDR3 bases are TGTGCCAGCAGTTACTCGTTCCTACCGAACACCGGGGAGCTGTTTTTT. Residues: CASSYSFLPNTGELFF.

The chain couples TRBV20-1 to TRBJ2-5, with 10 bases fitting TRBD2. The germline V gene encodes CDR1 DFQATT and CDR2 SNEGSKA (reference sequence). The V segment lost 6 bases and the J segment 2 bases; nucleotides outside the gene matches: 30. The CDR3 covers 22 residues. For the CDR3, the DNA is TGCAGTGCCATAAGAGGTAGCGGGAGGCTTGGGTACCGCGAGGGGCCACAAGAGACCCAGTACTTC. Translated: CSAIRGSGRLGYREGPQETQYF.

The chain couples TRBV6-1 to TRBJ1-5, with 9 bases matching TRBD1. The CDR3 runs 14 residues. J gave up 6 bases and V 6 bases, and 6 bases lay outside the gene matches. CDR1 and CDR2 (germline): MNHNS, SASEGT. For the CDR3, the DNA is TGTGCCAGCAGGACAGGGGGGATGGGTCAGCCCCAGCATTTT. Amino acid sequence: CASRTGGMGQPQHF.

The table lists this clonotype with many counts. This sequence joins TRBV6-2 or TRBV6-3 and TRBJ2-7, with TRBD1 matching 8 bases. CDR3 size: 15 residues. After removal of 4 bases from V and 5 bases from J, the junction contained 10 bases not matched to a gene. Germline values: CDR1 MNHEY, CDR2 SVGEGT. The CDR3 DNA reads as TGTGCCAGCAGTTCTCGACAGGGGAAAAGGAACGAGCAGTACTTC. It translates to CASSSRQGKRNEQYF.

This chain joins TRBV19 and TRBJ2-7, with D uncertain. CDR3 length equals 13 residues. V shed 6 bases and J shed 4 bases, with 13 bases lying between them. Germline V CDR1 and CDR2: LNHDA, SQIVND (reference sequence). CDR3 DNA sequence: TGTGCCAGTAGGGGCACGAATCGGTACGAGCAGTACTTC. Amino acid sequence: CASRGTNRYEQYF.